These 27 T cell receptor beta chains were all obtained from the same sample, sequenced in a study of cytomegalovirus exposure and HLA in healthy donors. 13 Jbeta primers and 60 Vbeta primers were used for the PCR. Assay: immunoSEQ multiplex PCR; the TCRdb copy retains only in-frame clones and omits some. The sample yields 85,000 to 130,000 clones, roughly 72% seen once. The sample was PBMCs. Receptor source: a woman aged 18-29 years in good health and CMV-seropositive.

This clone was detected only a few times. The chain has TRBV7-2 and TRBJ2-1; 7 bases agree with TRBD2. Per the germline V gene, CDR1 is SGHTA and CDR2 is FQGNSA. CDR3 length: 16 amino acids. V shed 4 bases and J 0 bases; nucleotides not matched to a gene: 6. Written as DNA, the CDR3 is TGTGCCAGCAGCTGGGACTACCAGAGCTCCTACAATGAGCAGTTCTTC. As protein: CASSWDYQSSYNEQFF.

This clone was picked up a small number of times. CDR3 in DNA: TGTGCCAGCAGTTTCCTCCCCTACAATGAGCAGTTCTTC. This sequence encodes CASSFLPYNEQFF. V and J are TRBV27 and TRBJ2-1, with D uncertain. Trimming pared 3 bases from V and 2 bases from J, leaving 5 bases between. The CDR3 is 13 amino acids. Germline V gene data show CDR1 as MNHEY and CDR2 as SMNVEV (reference sequence).

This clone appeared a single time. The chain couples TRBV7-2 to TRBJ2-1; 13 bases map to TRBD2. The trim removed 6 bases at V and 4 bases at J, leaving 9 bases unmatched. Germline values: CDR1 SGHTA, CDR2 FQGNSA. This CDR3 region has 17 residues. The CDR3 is CASRRTSGSSLYNEQFF. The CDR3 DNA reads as TGTGCCAGCAGGCGGACTAGCGGGAGTTCGTTGTACAATGAGCAGTTCTTC.

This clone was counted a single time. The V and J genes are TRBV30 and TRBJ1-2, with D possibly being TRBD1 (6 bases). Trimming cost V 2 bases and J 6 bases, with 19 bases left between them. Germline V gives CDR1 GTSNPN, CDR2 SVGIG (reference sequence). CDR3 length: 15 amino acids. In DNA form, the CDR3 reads TGTGCCTGGAGTTCTTTCATGCAGGGGAGGGATGGCTACACCTTC. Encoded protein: CAWSSFMQGRDGYTF.

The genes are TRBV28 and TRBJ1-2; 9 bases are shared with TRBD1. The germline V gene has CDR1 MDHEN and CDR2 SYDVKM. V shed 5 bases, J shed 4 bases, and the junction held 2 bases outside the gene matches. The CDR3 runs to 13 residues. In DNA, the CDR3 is TGTGCCAGCAGTACAGGGGGCGGCTATGGCTACACCTTC. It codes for CASSTGGGYGYTF.

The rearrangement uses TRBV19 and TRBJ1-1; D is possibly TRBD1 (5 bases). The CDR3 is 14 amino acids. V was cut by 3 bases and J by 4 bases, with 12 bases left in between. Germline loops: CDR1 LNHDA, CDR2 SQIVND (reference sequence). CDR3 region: CASSMVRGSTEAFF. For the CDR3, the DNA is TGTGCCAGTAGTATGGTAAGGGGATCCACTGAAGCTTTCTTT. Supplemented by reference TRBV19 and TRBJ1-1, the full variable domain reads DGGITQSPKYLFRKEGQNVTLSCEQNLNHDAMYWYRQDPGQGLRLIYYSQIVNDFQKGDIAEGYSVSREKKESFPLTVTSAQKNPTAFYLCASSMVRGSTEAFFGQGTRLTVV.

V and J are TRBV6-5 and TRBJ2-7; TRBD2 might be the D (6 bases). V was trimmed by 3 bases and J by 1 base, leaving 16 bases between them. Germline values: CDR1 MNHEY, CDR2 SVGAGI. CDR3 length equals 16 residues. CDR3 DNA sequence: TGTGCCAGCAGTTATAATTTGTTGGGGGGTTCCTACGAGCAGTACTTC. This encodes CASSYNLLGGSYEQYF.

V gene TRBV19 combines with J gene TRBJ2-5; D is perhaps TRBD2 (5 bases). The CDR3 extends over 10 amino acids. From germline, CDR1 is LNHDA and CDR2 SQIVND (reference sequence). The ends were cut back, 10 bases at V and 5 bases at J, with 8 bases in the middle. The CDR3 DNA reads TGTGCCACTCGCGGGGAGACCCAGTACTTC. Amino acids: CATRGETQYF.

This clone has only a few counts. CDR3 residues: CASSAAVETQYF. CDR3 sequence (DNA): TGTGCCAGCAGCGCGGCCGTGGAGACCCAGTACTTC. The rearrangement links TRBV28 to TRBJ2-5, with no clear D. Germline V gives CDR1 MDHEN, CDR2 SYDVKM. The CDR3 has 12 amino acids. The germline V and J ends were trimmed by 6 bases and 5 bases, with 10 bases remaining between them.

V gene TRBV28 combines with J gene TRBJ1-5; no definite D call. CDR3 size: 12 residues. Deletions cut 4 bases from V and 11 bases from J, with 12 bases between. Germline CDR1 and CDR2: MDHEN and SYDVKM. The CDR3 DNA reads TGTGCCAGCAGTTCACTAGTTCGGACCCAGCATTTT. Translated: CASSSLVRTQHF.

The CDR3, as DNA: TGTGCCAGCAGCCTATACCCTAGCAGCCGCTACGAGCAGTACTTC. Translation: CASSLYPSSRYEQYF. The chain carries TRBV5-4 and TRBJ2-7; tentative D call: TRBD2 (5 bases). Trimming removed 4 bases from V and 3 bases from J, with 17 bases in between. This CDR3 has 15 residues. Germline V CDR1 and CDR2: SGHNT, YYREEE (reference sequence).

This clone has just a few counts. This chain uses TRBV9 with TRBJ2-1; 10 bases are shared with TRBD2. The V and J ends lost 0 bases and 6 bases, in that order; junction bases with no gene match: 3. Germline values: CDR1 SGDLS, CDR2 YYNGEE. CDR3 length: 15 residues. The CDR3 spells CASSVGSGRVNEQFF. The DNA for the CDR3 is TGTGCCAGCAGCGTAGGAAGCGGGAGGGTCAATGAGCAGTTCTTC.

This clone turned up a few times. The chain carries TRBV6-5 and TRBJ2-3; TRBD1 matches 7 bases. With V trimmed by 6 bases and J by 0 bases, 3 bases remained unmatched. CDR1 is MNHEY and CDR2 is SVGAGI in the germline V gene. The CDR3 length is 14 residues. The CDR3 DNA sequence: TGTGCCAGCAGAGTGGGACAGAGCACAGATACGCAGTATTTT. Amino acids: CASRVGQSTDTQYF.

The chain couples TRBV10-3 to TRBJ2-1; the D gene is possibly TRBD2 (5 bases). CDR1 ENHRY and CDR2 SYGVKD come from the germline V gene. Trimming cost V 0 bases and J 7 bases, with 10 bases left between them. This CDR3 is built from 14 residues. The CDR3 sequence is CAISESTGKNEQFF. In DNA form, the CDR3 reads TGTGCCATCAGTGAGTCGACGGGAAAAAATGAGCAGTTCTTC.

CDR3 sequence reads: CAGSAGTGGNQPQHF. The CDR3 DNA sequence: TGTGCCGGCTCCGCCGGGACAGGGGGCAATCAGCCCCAGCATTTT. V and J are TRBV30 and TRBJ1-5, with 10 bases that match TRBD1. V trimming: 8 bases; J trimming: 2 bases; junction bases outside the gene matches: 9. The CDR3 covers 15 residues. The germline V gene encodes CDR1 GTSNPN and CDR2 SVGIG (reference sequence).

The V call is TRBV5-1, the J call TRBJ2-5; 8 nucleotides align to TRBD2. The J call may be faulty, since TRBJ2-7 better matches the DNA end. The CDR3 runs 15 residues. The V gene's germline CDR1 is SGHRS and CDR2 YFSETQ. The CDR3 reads CASSPPTSGSNEQYF. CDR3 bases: TGCGCCAGCAGCCCTCCCACGAGCGGGAGTAACGAGCAGTACTTC.

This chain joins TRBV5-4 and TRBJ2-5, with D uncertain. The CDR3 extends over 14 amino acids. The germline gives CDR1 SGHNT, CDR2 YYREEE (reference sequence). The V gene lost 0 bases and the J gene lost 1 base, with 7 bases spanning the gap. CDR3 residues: CASSLEQFQETQYF. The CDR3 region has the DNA TGTGCCAGCAGCTTGGAACAGTTCCAAGAGACCCAGTACTTC.

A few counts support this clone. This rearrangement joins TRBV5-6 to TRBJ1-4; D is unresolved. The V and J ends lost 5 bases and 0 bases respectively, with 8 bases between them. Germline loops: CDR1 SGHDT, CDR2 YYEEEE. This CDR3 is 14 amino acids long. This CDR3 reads CASSHYTTNEKLFF. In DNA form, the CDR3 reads TGTGCCAGCAGTCACTACACAACTAATGAAAAACTGTTTTTT.

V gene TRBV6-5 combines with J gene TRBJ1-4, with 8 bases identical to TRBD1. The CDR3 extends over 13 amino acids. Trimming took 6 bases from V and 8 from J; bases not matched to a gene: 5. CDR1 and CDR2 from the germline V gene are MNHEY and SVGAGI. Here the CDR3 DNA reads TGTGCCAGCAGACGGACAGGGTTGGAAAAACTGTTTTTT. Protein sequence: CASRRTGLEKLFF.

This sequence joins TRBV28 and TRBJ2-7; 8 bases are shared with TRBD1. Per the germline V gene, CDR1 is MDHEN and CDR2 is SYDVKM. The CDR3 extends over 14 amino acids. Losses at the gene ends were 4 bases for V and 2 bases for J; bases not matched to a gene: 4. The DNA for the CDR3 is TGTGCCAGCAGTTACAGGGGGAGGCCCTACGAGCAGTACTTC. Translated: CASSYRGRPYEQYF.

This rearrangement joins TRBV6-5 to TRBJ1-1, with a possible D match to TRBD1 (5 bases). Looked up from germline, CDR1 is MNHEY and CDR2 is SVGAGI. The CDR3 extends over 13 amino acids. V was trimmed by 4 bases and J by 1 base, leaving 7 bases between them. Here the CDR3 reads CASSFQGNTEAFF. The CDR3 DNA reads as TGTGCCAGCAGTTTTCAGGGGAACACTGAAGCTTTCTTT.

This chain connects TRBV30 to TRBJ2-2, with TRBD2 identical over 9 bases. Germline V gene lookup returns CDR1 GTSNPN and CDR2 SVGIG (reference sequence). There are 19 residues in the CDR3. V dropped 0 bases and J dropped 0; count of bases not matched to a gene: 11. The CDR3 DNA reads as TGTGCCTGGAGTGTACTTCGCGGGAGGGGGATCGCGAACACCGGGGAGCTGTTTTTT. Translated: CAWSVLRGRGIANTGELFF. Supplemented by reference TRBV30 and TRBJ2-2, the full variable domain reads SQTIHQWPATLVQPVGSPLSLECTVEGTSNPNLYWYRQAAGRGLQLLFYSVGIGQISSEVPQNLSASRPQDRQFILSSKKLLLSDSGFYLCAWSVLRGRGIANTGELFFGEGSRLTVL.

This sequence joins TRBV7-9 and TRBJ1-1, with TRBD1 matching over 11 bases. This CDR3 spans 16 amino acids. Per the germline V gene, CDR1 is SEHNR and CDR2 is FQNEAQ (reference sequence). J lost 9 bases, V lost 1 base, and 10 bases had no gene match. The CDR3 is CASSLDPPDRGHQAFF. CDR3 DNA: TGTGCCAGCAGCTTAGATCCCCCGGACAGGGGGCATCAAGCTTTCTTT.

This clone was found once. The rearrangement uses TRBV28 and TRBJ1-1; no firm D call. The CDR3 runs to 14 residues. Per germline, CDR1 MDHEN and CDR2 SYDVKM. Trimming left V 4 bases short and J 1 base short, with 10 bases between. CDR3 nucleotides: TGTGCCAGCAGTTCCCCTAGCAAGAACACTGAAGCTTTCTTT. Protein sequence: CASSSPSKNTEAFF.

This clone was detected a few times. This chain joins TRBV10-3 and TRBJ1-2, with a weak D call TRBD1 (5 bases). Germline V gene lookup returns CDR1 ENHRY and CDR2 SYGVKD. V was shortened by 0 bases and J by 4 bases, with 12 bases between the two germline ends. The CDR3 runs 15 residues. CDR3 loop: CAISESGQGGYGYTF. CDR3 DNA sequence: TGTGCCATCAGTGAGTCGGGCCAGGGAGGCTATGGCTACACCTTC.

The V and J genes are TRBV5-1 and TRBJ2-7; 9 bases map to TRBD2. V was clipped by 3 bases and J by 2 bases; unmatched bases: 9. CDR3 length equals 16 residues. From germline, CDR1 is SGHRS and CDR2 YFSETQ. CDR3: CASSSSGTSSPYEQYF. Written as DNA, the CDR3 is TGCGCCAGCAGCTCGTCCGGGACTAGCAGCCCCTACGAGCAGTACTTC.

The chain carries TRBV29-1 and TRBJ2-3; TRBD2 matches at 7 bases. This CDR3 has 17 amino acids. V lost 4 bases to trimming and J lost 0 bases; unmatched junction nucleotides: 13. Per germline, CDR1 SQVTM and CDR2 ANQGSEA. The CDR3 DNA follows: TGCAGCGTTGTCGGGGTACGGGAGGACCTAAGCACAGATACGCAGTATTTT. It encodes CSVVGVREDLSTDTQYF.